The table lists the clone carrying this T cell receptor beta chain with a few counts. Its antigen is currently unknown. Following extraction, RNA underwent reverse transcription to cDNA, which served as the sequencing template. Measured with immunoSEQ multiplex PCR; TCRdb has only the in-frame clones, and not every one. The data show roughly 100,000 clones, roughly 45% seen once. Treatment specified: oral pan-JAK inhibitor, 5-10 mg twice daily. Peripheral blood and lesional scalp punch biopsies came from alopecia areata patients. A FACSAria was used to sort CD4+ and CD8+ T cells. These cells came from PBMCs. The data were taken from a study of CD8+ T cells in alopecia areata. Looking at the study overall: Each day, treated patients took oral tofacitinib twice, at 5 to 10 mg per dose. Findings and limits, study-wide: Scalp clonality, together with expanded CD8+ clones among the top 100, fell significantly with tofacitinib.

This clonotype originated in a human donor with alopecia areata. The material was CD8+ T cells sorted from blood, obtained at week 24, from a patient treated with tofacitinib.

CDR3 coding DNA: TGTGCCAGCAGCTCGACTAGCGGGAGACCTCTTCTCTACGAGCAGTACTTC. Its translation is CASSSTSGRPLLYEQYF. The chain joins TRBV7-2 to TRBJ2-7, with 12 bases matching TRBD2. V lost 4 bases, J lost 3 bases, and 10 bases stayed unmatched. This CDR3 region has 17 residues. In germline, CDR1 is SGHTA, CDR2 FQGNSA.